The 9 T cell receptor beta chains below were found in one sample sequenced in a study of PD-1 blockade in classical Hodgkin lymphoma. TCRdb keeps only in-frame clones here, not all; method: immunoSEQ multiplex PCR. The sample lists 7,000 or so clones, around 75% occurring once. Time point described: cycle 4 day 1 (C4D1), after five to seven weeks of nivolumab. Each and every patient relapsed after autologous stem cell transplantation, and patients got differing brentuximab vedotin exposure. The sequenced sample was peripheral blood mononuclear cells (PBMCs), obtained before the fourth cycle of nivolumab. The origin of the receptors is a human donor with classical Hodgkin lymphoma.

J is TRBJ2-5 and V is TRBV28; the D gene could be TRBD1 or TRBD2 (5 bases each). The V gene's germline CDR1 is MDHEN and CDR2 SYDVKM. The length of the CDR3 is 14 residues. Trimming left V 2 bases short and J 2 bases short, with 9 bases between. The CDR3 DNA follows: TGTGCCAGCAGTTTACGGGGCAGGCAAGAGACCCAGTACTTC. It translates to CASSLRGRQETQYF. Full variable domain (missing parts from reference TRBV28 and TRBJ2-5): DVKVTQSSRYLVKRTGEKVFLECVQDMDHENMFWYRQDPGLGLRLIYFSYDVKMKEKGDIPEGYSVSREKKERFSLILESASTNQTSMYLCASSLRGRQETQYFGPGTRLLVL.

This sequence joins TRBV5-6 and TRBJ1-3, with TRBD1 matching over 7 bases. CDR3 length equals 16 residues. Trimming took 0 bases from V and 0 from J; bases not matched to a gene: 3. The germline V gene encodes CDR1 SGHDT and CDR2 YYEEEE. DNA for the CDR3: TGTGCCAGCAGCTTGGGTTGGGACAGCTCTGGAAACACCATATATTTT. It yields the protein CASSLGWDSSGNTIYF.

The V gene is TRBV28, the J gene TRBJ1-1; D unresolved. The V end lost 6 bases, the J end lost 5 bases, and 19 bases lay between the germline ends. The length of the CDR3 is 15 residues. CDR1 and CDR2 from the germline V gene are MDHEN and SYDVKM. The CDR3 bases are TGTGCCAGCAGCCCAGGCAGCCCCACCTATACTGAAGCTTTCTTT. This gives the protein CASSPGSPTYTEAFF.

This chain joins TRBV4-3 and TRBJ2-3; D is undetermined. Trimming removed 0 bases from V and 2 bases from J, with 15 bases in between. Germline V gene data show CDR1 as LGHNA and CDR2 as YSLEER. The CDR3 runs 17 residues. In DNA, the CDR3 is TGCGCCAGCAGCCAAGATCGTGTGGGTCTTATCACAGATACGCAGTATTTT. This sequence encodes CASSQDRVGLITDTQYF.

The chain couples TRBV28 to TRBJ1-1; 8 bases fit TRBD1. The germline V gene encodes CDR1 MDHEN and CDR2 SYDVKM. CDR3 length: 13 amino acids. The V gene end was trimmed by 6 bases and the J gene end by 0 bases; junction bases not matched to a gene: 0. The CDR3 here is CASRTGVNTEAFF. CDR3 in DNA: TGTGCCAGCAGGACAGGGGTGAACACTGAAGCTTTCTTT.

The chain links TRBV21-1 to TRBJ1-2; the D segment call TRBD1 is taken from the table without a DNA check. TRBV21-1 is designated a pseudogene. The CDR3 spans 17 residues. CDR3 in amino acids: CASSKKKGTGHNYGYTF. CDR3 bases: TGTGCCAGCAGCAAAAAAAAGGGGACAGGGCATAACTATGGCTACACCTTC.

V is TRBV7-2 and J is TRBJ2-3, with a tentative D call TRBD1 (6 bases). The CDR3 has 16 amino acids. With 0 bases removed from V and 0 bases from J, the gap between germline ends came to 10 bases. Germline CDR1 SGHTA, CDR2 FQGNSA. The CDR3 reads CASSLARTVSTDTQYF. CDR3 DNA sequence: TGTGCCAGCAGCTTAGCGAGGACAGTGAGCACAGATACGCAGTATTTT.

As DNA, the CDR3 is TGTGCCAGCAGCCAGCTCCGGACTAGCGGGAGGATAAATGAGCAGTTCTTC. This codes for CASSQLRTSGRINEQFF. The chain employs TRBV11-2 and TRBJ2-1, with 14 nucleotides matching TRBD2. CDR3 length: 17 amino acids. V shed 5 bases and J 7 bases; nucleotides not matched to a gene: 10. Germline lookup yields CDR1 SGHAT and CDR2 FQNNGV.

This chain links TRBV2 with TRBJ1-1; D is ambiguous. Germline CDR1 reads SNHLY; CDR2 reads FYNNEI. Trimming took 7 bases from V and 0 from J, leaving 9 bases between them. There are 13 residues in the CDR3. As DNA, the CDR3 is TGTGCCAGCACCTCCTCAGTGAACACTGAAGCTTTCTTT. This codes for CASTSSVNTEAFF.